The 26 T cell receptor beta chains in this list originate from one sample, sequenced in a study of technical replicates of blood from several donors. Sequenced by immunoSEQ multiplex PCR; TCRdb stores in-frame clones only, minus some. The sample records some 74,000 clones, 95% being singletons. Sequencing used T cells isolated from PBMCs. The receptors here all came from a human donor in good health.

V gene TRBV18 combines with J gene TRBJ1-1; perhaps TRBD1 as D (5 bases). The V and J ends lost 1 base and 0 bases respectively, with 9 bases between them. In germline, CDR1 is KGHSH, CDR2 LQKENI. The CDR3 has 15 amino acids. CDR3 sequence reads: CASSPLLGVNTEAFF. The CDR3 nucleotides read TGTGCCAGCTCACCACTGTTAGGGGTGAACACTGAAGCTTTCTTT. The full variable domain, its missing parts supplied by reference TRBV18 and TRBJ1-1, is NAGVMQNPRHLVRRRGQEARLRCSPMKGHSHVYWYRQLPEEGLKFMVYLQKENIIDESGMPKERFSAEFPKEGPSILRIQQVVRGDSAAYFCASSPLLGVNTEAFFGQGTRLTVV.

The V and J genes are TRBV15 and TRBJ2-1; 9 bases match TRBD2. Germline CDR1 reads LNHNV; CDR2 reads YYDKDF (reference sequence). J gave up 6 bases and V 1 base, and 4 bases lay outside the gene matches. CDR3 size: 15 residues. CDR3 loop: CATSRGLADVNEQFF. As DNA, the CDR3 is TGTGCCACCAGCAGAGGACTAGCGGACGTCAATGAGCAGTTCTTC.

This clone has a single count. The J gene is TRBJ2-5, the V gene TRBV19; no reliable D call. CDR1 is LNHDA, CDR2 SQIVND, per germline (reference sequence). Trimming left V 1 base short and J 0 bases short, with 3 bases between. The CDR3 extends over 13 amino acids. CDR3 DNA sequence: TGTGCCAGTAGTATAGCCAACCAAGAGACCCAGTACTTC. It codes for CASSIANQETQYF.

This clone was recorded once. J is TRBJ2-2 and V is TRBV5-4; 11 bases align to TRBD2. J lost 8 bases, V lost 6 bases, and 12 bases had no gene match. Germline-derived CDR1 and CDR2 are SGHNT and YYREEE (reference sequence). CDR3 length: 16 residues. As DNA, the CDR3 is TGTGCCAGCACCCCCGCAGGGACTAGCGGTAGAGGGGAGCTGTTTTTT. Protein product: CASTPAGTSGRGELFF.

The rearrangement joins TRBV5-1 to TRBJ2-7, with D possibly being TRBD1 (5 bases). The CDR3 sequence is 16 residues long. Trimming stripped 0 bases from V and 2 bases from J, with 15 bases between. Germline-derived CDR1 and CDR2 are SGHRS and YFSETQ. CDR3: CASSLEYQGGAYEQYF. CDR3 nucleotide sequence: TGCGCCAGCAGCTTGGAATACCAGGGTGGAGCCTACGAGCAGTACTTC.

The chain employs TRBV11-2 and TRBJ2-3; 9 bases match TRBD2. The CDR3 extends over 16 amino acids. V shed 2 bases, J shed 2 bases, and the junction held 5 bases outside the gene matches. Germline V gene lookup returns CDR1 SGHAT and CDR2 FQNNGV. CDR3 sequence reads: CASSLFLAGYTDTQYF. The CDR3 DNA sequence: TGTGCCAGCAGCTTATTTCTAGCGGGATACACAGATACGCAGTATTTT.

The chain combines TRBV27 with TRBJ1-1, with TRBD1 matching over 8 bases. Germline CDR1 MNHEY, CDR2 SMNVEV (reference sequence). This CDR3 contains 18 residues. V was clipped by 3 bases and J by 4 bases; unmatched bases: 16. In nucleotides, the CDR3 is TGTGCCAGCAGTTTGCATAGGGGAGACAGGGGCCCTATCACTGAAGCTTTCTTT. Protein sequence: CASSLHRGDRGPITEAFF.

J is TRBJ1-4 and V is TRBV4-1; TRBD1 might be the D (5 bases). Germline V gene sequence: CDR1 MGHRA, CDR2 YSYEKL. Trimming cost V 0 bases and J 7 bases, with 15 bases left between them. The CDR3 spans 16 residues. CDR3 amino acids: CASSQDHGQGAEKLFF. The CDR3 coding sequence is TGCGCCAGCAGCCAAGATCATGGGCAGGGTGCTGAAAAACTGTTTTTT.

V gene TRBV5-1 combines with J gene TRBJ2-7; 9 positions agree with TRBD2. Per germline, CDR1 SGHRS and CDR2 YFSETQ. V lost 4 bases to trimming and J lost 3 bases; unmatched junction nucleotides: 8. The CDR3 is 15 residues long. The DNA for the CDR3 is TGCGCCAGCAGCCCGGCTAGCGGGAAGAACTACGAGCAGTACTTC. This encodes CASSPASGKNYEQYF.

The V call is TRBV15, the J call TRBJ2-3; 7 nucleotides match TRBD2. Germline CDR1 reads LNHNV; CDR2 reads YYDKDF (reference sequence). V trimming: 4 bases; J trimming: 2 bases; junction bases outside the gene matches: 18. CDR3 length: 19 residues. The CDR3 DNA reads TGTGCCACCAGCACCGGACTCAGGGAGGGCCAGGTTCTCACAGATACGCAGTATTTT. Its translation is CATSTGLREGQVLTDTQYF.

The J gene is TRBJ1-2, the V gene TRBV5-8, with TRBD1 matching 7 bases. CDR3 length equals 14 residues. V lost 4 bases and J lost 3; bases outside the gene matches: 6. CDR1 and CDR2 from the germline V gene are SGHTS and YDEGEE. The CDR3 sequence is CASSVTGADYGYTF. The CDR3 DNA is TGTGCCAGCAGCGTAACAGGGGCGGACTATGGCTACACCTTC.

The chain carries TRBV5-1 and TRBJ2-1, with TRBD2 as a possible D gene (10 bases). V lost 3 bases and J lost 1, with 32 bases in between. Germline values: CDR1 SGHRS, CDR2 YFSETQ. The CDR3 consists of 22 residues. This CDR3 is CASSYPRPTGGGSGRSYNEQFF. In DNA, the CDR3 is TGCGCCAGCAGCTACCCCCGGCCGACAGGGGGTGGTAGCGGGAGGTCCTACAATGAGCAGTTCTTC.

This clone turned up a few times. This rearrangement joins TRBV5-1 to TRBJ2-7; 8 bases fit TRBD1. V lost 4 bases to trimming and J lost 4 bases; unmatched junction nucleotides: 16. The CDR3 runs to 17 residues. The germline CDR1 and CDR2 sequences are SGHRS and YFSETQ. The CDR3 is CASSLSSDRGHPYEQYF. CDR3 nucleotide sequence: TGCGCCAGCAGCCTTTCGTCAGACAGGGGTCACCCTTACGAGCAGTACTTC.

The genes are TRBV18 and TRBJ1-3; 8 positions agree with TRBD1. The CDR3 spans 16 residues. Germline-derived CDR1 and CDR2 are KGHSH and LQKENI. The trim removed 5 bases at V and 2 bases at J, leaving 8 bases unmatched. The CDR3: CASSSFNRGTGNTIYF. CDR3 DNA sequence: TGTGCCAGCTCATCTTTTAACAGGGGGACTGGAAACACCATATATTTT. The whole variable domain, remainder taken from reference TRBV18 and TRBJ1-3, is NAGVMQNPRHLVRRRGQEARLRCSPMKGHSHVYWYRQLPEEGLKFMVYLQKENIIDESGMPKERFSAEFPKEGPSILRIQQVVRGDSAAYFCASSSFNRGTGNTIYFGEGSWLTVV.

This clone came up a few times. The chain carries TRBV29-1 and TRBJ1-1; the match to TRBD1 covers 8 bases. Germline V CDR1 and CDR2: SQVTM, ANQGSEA. CDR3 length equals 13 residues. The ends lost 6 bases at V and 0 bases at J; junction bases unmatched: 3. CDR3 DNA: TGCAGCGTCGGACAGGGTGTGAACACTGAAGCTTTCTTT. This encodes CSVGQGVNTEAFF.

CDR3 coding DNA: TGTGCCAGCAGCTCTTACCCAGGCTATGGCTACACCTTC. Translated: CASSSYPGYGYTF. V and J are TRBV7-9 and TRBJ1-2, with unresolved D. The CDR3 has 13 amino acids. Trimming took 4 bases from V and 4 from J, leaving 10 bases between them. Per the germline V gene, CDR1 is SEHNR and CDR2 is FQNEAQ (reference sequence).

V is TRBV6-4 and J is TRBJ2-3; D might be TRBD1 (5 bases). This CDR3 contains 12 residues. V lost 6 bases, J lost 11 bases, and 15 bases lay in between. From germline, CDR1 is MRHNA and CDR2 SNTAGT. CDR3 loop: CASSLRNGQQYF. Written as DNA, the CDR3 is TGTGCCAGCAGCCTAAGAAACGGACAGCAGTATTTT.

This chain uses TRBV4-1 with TRBJ1-2; 8 positions match TRBD1. There are 15 residues in the CDR3. V trimming: 3 bases; J trimming: 3 bases; junction bases outside the gene matches: 6. From germline, CDR1 is MGHRA and CDR2 YSYEKL. CDR3 region: CASSQADRDHYGYTF. The CDR3 coding sequence is TGCGCCAGCAGCCAGGCGGACAGGGATCACTATGGCTACACCTTC.

The chain joins TRBV5-4 to TRBJ1-1; D is unresolved. CDR3 size: 15 residues. CDR1 and CDR2 from the germline V gene are SGHNT and YYREEE (reference sequence). Between the trimmed V and J ends, which lost 3 bases and 1 base, there was a span of 13 bases. This chain's CDR3 is CASSSLQTRNTEAFF. DNA of the CDR3: TGTGCCAGCAGCTCGCTTCAAACGCGGAACACTGAAGCTTTCTTT.

The CDR3 spells CASSVDEVLNEQFF. The CDR3 nucleotides read TGTGCCAGCAGCGTAGATGAGGTCTTAAATGAGCAGTTCTTC. V and J are TRBV9 and TRBJ2-1; no clear D gene. The CDR3 length is 14 residues. Germline V gene sequence: CDR1 SGDLS, CDR2 YYNGEE. Trimming removed 0 bases from V and 7 bases from J, with 11 bases in between.

The genes are TRBV4-1 and TRBJ2-1; a weak D match, TRBD2 (6 bases). Trimming took 3 bases from V and 7 from J, leaving 13 bases between them. This CDR3 comprises 14 residues. The V gene's germline CDR1 is MGHRA and CDR2 YSYEKL. In DNA form, the CDR3 reads TGCGCCAGCAGCCAGCGGGATCGAGCGAATGAGCAGTTCTTC. Encoded protein: CASSQRDRANEQFF.

This chain links TRBV30 with TRBJ2-1; TRBD2 agrees at 8 bases. The length of the CDR3 is 12 residues. Per the germline V gene, CDR1 is GTSNPN and CDR2 is SVGIG (reference sequence). The V gene end was trimmed by 2 bases and the J gene end by 6 bases; junction bases not matched to a gene: 0. The CDR3 protein is CAWSSGGNEQFF. The DNA for the CDR3 is TGTGCCTGGAGTAGCGGGGGCAATGAGCAGTTCTTC. Full variable domain (remainder filled in from reference TRBV30 and TRBJ2-1): SQTIHQWPATLVQPVGSPLSLECTVEGTSNPNLYWYRQAAGRGLQLLFYSVGIGQISSEVPQNLSASRPQDRQFILSSKKLLLSDSGFYLCAWSSGGNEQFFGPGTRLTVL.

This chain joins TRBV6-6 and TRBJ1-2, with a possible D match to TRBD1 (6 bases). Between the trimmed V and J ends, which lost 5 bases and 2 bases, there was a span of 12 bases. This CDR3 spans 14 amino acids. In germline, CDR1 is MNHNY, CDR2 SVGAGI (reference sequence). The CDR3 protein is CASSLPGTNYGYTF. As DNA, the CDR3 is TGTGCCAGCAGTCTCCCCGGGACAAACTATGGCTACACCTTC.

The rearrangement uses TRBV4-1 and TRBJ1-1; D is uncertain. The germline V gene has CDR1 MGHRA and CDR2 YSYEKL. Deletions cut 4 bases from V and 1 base from J, with 13 bases between. This CDR3 is built from 15 residues. The CDR3 region has the DNA TGCGCCAGCAGCCCATCGGACTTTAGGAACACTGAAGCTTTCTTT. Translating it yields CASSPSDFRNTEAFF.

The V call is TRBV7-9, the J call TRBJ1-3; TRBD1 is a possible D gene (6 bases). The ends were cut back, 5 bases at V and 0 bases at J, with 8 bases in the middle. CDR1 is SEHNR, CDR2 FQNEAQ, per germline (reference sequence). The CDR3 is 14 residues long. CDR3: CASSKGVSGNTIYF. The CDR3 nucleotides are TGTGCCAGCAGCAAGGGGGTCTCTGGAAACACCATATATTTT.

This chain connects TRBV7-8 to TRBJ2-1; D is unresolved. This CDR3 spans 12 amino acids. Trimming shortened V by 1 base and J by 9 bases, and 7 bases separated the two germline ends. Per germline, CDR1 SGHVS and CDR2 FQNEAQ. In DNA, the CDR3 is TGTGCCAGCAGCTTAGGAGATGGTGAGCAGTTCTTC. The encoded protein is CASSLGDGEQFF.